This TCR beta chain was identified in a study of T cell changes during pregnancy in multiple sclerosis. V shed 0 bases and J 0 bases; nucleotides not matched to a gene: 15. The CDR3 extends over 22 amino acids. CDR1 and CDR2 from the germline V gene are SGDLS and YYNGEE. Profiled with immunoSEQ multiplex PCR; TCRdb holds only in-frame clones, not every one. The sample holds around 70,000 clones, 80% to 95% seen once. The sample consisted of peripheral blood, taken before pregnancy. The chain recombines TRBV9 with TRBJ2-6; 10 bases match TRBD1. The clonotype originates from a female donor with multiple sclerosis, enrolled in a pregnancy study. CDR3 DNA sequence: TGTGCCAGCAGCGTAGCCCTGGGGGGACAGGGGTTTGCGGGCTCTGGGGCCAACGTCCTGACTTTC. Translating it yields CASSVALGGQGFAGSGANVLTF.